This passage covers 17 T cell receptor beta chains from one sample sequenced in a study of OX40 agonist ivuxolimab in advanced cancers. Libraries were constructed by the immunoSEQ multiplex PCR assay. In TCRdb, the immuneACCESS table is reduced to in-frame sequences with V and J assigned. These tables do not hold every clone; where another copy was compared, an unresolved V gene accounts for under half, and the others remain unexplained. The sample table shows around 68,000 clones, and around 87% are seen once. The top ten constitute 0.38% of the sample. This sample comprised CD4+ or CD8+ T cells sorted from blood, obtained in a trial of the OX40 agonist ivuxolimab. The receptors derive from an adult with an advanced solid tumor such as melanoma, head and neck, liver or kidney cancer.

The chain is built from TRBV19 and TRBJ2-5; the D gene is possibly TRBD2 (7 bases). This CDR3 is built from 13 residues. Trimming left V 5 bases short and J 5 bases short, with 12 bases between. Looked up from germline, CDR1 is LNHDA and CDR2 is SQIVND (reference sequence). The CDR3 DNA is TGTGCCAGTAGTCTGCGGGGGCTCGAGACCCAGTACTTC. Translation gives CASSLRGLETQYF.

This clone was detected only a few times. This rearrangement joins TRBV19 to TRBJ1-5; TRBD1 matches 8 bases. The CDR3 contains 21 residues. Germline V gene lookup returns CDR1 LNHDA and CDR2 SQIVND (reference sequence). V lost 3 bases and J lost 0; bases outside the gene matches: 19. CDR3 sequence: CASSMSSIGQGGRYSNQPQHF. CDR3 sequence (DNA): TGTGCCAGTAGTATGTCGTCTATCGGACAGGGTGGGCGTTATAGCAATCAGCCCCAGCATTTT.

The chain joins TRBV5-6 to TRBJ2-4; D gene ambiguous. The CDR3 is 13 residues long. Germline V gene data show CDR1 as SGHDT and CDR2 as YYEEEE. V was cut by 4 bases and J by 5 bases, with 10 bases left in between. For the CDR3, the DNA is TGTGCCAGCAGCCTTGGACGGGAAAACATTCAGTACTTC. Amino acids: CASSLGRENIQYF. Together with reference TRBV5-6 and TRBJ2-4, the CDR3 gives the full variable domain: DAGVTQSPTHLIKTRGQQVTLRCSPKSGHDTVSWYQQALGQGPQFIFQYYEEEERQRGNFPDRFSGHQFPNYSSELNVNALLLGDSALYLCASSLGRENIQYFGAGTRLSVL.

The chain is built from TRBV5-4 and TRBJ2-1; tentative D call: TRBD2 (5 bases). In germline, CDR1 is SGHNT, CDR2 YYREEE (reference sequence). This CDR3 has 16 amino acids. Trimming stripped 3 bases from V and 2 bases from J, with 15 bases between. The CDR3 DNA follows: TGTGCCAGCAGCTCAGGAGGCCGAACCACCTACAATGAGCAGTTCTTC. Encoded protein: CASSSGGRTTYNEQFF.

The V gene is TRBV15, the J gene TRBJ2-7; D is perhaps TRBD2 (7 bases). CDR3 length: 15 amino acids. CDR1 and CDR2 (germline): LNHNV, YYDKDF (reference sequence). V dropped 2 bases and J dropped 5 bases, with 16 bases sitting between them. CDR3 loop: CATSRMGGGMHEQYF. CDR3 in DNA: TGTGCCACCAGCAGAATGGGGGGGGGCATGCACGAGCAGTACTTC.

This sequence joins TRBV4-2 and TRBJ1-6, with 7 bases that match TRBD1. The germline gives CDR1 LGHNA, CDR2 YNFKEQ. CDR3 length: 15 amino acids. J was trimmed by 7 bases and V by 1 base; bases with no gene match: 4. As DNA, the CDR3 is TGTGCCAGCAGCCAAGGAGGGGGCGCGAATTCACCCCTCCACTTT. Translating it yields CASSQGGGANSPLHF.

CDR3 region: CASSPEGATNYGYTF. CDR3 sequence (DNA): TGCGCCAGCAGCCCGGAGGGGGCCACTAACTATGGCTACACCTTC. The chain couples TRBV5-1 to TRBJ1-2; TRBD1 matches 7 bases. The CDR3 extends over 15 amino acids. Germline V gene sequence: CDR1 SGHRS, CDR2 YFSETQ. Unmatched junction bases numbered 6, after V lost 4 bases and J lost 0 bases.

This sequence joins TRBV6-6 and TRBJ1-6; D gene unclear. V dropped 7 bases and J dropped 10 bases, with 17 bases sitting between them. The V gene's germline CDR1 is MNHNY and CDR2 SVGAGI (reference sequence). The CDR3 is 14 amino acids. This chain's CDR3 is CASTPGPWGSPLHF. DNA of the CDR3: TGTGCCAGCACCCCGGGCCCCTGGGGATCACCCCTCCACTTT.

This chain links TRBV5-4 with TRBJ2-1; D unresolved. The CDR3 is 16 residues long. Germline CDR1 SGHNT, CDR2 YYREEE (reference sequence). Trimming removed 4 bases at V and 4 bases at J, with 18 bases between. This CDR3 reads CASSPQGRQMYNEQFF. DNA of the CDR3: TGTGCCAGCAGCCCACAAGGTAGGCAGATGTACAATGAGCAGTTCTTC.

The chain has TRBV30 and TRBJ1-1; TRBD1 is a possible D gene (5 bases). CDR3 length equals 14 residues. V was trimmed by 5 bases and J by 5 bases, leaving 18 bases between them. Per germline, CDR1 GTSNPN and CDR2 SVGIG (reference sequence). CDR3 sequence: CAWRPGLTITEAFF. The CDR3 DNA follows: TGTGCCTGGCGTCCGGGACTGACGATAACTGAAGCTTTCTTT.

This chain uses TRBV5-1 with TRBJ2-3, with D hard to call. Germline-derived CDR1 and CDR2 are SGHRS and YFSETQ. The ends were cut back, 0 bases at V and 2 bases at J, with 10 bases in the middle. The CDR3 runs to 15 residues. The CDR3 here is CASSLVPSTTDTQYF. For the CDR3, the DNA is TGCGCCAGCAGCTTGGTTCCCAGCACCACAGATACGCAGTATTTT.

CDR3: CASSYGQISGANVLTF. The CDR3 nucleotides are TGTGCCAGCAGTTACGGACAGATCTCTGGGGCCAACGTCCTGACTTTC. The chain uses TRBV27 and TRBJ2-6, with D perhaps TRBD1 (6 bases). The CDR3 has 16 residues. The V gene's germline CDR1 is MNHEY and CDR2 SMNVEV (reference sequence). Between the trimmed V and J ends, which lost 4 bases and 0 bases, there was a span of 10 bases.

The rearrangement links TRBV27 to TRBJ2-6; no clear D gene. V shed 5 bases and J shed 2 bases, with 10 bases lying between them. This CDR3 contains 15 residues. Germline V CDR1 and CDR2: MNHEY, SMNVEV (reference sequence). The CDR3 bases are TGTGCCAGCAGTCCCTATGGAGCTGGGGCCAACGTCCTGACTTTC. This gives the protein CASSPYGAGANVLTF.

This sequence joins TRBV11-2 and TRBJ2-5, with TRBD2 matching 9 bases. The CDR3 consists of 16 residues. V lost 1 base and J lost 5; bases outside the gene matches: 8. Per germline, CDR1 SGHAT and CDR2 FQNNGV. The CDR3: CASSLAGGGASETQYF. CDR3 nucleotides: TGTGCCAGCAGCTTAGCGGGCGGGGGGGCCTCTGAGACCCAGTACTTC.

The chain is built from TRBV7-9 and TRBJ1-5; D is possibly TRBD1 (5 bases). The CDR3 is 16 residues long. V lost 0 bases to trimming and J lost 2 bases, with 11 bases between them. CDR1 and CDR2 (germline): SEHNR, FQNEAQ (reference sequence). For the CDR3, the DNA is TGTGCCAGCAGCTTAGCGACAGCCTCACGCAATCAGCCCCAGCATTTT. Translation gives CASSLATASRNQPQHF.

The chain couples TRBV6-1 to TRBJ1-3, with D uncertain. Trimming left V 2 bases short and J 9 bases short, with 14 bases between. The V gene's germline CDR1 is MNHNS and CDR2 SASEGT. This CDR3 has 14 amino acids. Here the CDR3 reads CASSELMYVGTIYF. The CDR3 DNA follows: TGTGCCAGCAGTGAATTGATGTATGTGGGCACCATATATTTT.

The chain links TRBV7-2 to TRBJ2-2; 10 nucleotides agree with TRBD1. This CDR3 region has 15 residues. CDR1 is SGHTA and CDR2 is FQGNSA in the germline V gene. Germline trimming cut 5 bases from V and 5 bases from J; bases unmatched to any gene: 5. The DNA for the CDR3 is TGTGCCAGCAGCATCAGACAGGGGGCGACCGGGGAGCTGTTTTTT. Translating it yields CASSIRQGATGELFF.